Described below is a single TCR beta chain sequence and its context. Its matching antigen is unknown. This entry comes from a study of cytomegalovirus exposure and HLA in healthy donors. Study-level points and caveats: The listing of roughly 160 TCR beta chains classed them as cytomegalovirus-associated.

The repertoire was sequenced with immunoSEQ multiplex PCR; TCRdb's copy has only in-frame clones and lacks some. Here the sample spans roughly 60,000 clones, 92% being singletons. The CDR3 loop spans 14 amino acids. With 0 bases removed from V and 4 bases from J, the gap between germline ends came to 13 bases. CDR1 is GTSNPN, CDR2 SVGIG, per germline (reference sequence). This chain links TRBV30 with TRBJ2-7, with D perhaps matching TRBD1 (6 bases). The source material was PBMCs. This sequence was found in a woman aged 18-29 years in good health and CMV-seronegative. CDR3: CAWSVLGAVYEQYF. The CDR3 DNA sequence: TGTGCCTGGAGTGTACTGGGGGCGGTTTACGAGCAGTACTTC. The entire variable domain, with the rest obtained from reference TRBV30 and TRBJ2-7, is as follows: SQTIHQWPATLVQPVGSPLSLECTVEGTSNPNLYWYRQAAGRGLQLLFYSVGIGQISSEVPQNLSASRPQDRQFILSSKKLLLSDSGFYLCAWSVLGAVYEQYFGPGTRLTVT.